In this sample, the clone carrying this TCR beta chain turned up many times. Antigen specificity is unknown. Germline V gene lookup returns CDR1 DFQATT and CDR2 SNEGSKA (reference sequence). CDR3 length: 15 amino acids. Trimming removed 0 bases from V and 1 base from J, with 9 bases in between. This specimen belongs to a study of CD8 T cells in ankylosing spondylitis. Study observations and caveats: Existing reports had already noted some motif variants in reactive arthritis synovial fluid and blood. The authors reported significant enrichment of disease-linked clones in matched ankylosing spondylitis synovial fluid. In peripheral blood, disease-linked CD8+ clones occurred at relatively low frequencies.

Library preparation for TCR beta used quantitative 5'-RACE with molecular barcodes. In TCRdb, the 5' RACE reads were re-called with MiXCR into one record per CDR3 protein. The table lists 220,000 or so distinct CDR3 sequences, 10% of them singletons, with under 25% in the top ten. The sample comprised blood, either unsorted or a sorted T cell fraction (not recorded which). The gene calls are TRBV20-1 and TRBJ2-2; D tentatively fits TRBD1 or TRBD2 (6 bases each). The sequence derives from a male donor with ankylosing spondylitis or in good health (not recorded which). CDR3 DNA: TGCAGTGCTAGAGATGGGGGGCTGAACACCGGGGAGCTGTTTTTT. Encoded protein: CSARDGGLNTGELFF.